These T cell receptor beta chains were read from a single sample in a study of early T cells in non-severe SARS-CoV-2 infection. MiXCR, run by TCRdb on the 5' RACE reads, gives a single entry per CDR3 protein. The sample contains around 23,000 distinct CDR3 sequences, around 5% of which appear only once. Sequenced: whole blood. The origin of the receptors is an adult who was a healthcare worker with PCR-confirmed SARS-CoV-2 infection or an uninfected control (not recorded which). Both conserved end residues are part of each CDR3. D genes are given only for firm matches. Clone size, where shown, is once, few, many, or a class for clones that have expanded.

CDR3nt: TGTGCCAGCAGTTTAGACGGTAATCCCTACGAGCAGTACTTC
CDR3aa: CASSLDGNPYEQYF
d_gene: -
j_gene: TRBJ2-7
abundance: -
v_gene: TRBV28

CDR3nt: TGTGCCAGCAGCCCAGGGGGGTATCCGGGACTGTATTTT
CDR3aa: CASSPGGYPGLYF
d_gene: -
j_gene: TRBJ2-3
abundance: many
v_gene: TRBV11-3

CDR3nt: TGCAGTGCTAGTTGGGGTGGCGCAGATACGCAGTATTTT
CDR3aa: CSASWGGADTQYF
d_gene: -
j_gene: TRBJ2-3
abundance: many
v_gene: TRBV20-1

CDR3nt: TGTGCCAGCAGTCTCCTCCCTACGACTAGCGAGACCCAGTACTTC
CDR3aa: CASSLLPTTSETQYF
d_gene: TRBD2
j_gene: TRBJ2-5
abundance: -
v_gene: TRBV12-3/TRBV12-4

CDR3nt: TGTGCCAGCAGCTTAGGGACAGGGAGGGGCTACACCTTC
CDR3aa: CASSLGTGRGYTF
d_gene: TRBD1
j_gene: TRBJ1-2
abundance: many
v_gene: TRBV7-2

CDR3nt: TGTGCCAGCAGTTTAGACCCAGGGGCAACTAGCACAGATACGCAGTATTTT
CDR3aa: CASSLDPGATSTDTQYF
d_gene: -
j_gene: TRBJ2-3
abundance: many
v_gene: TRBV28

CDR3nt: TGTGCCAGCAGTCCCGGGACAGGCCAAGAGACCCAGTACTTC
CDR3aa: CASSPGTGQETQYF
d_gene: TRBD1
j_gene: TRBJ2-5
abundance: many
v_gene: TRBV12-3/TRBV12-4

CDR3nt: TGTGCCAGCAGCTTACAGGGGTTTCAGCCCCAGCATTTT
CDR3aa: CASSLQGFQPQHF
d_gene: -
j_gene: TRBJ1-5
abundance: many
v_gene: TRBV7-2

CDR3nt: TGTGCCAGCTCACTCGTCCCGGGACAGGGTTTTGGGGCCAACGTCCTGACTTTC
CDR3aa: CASSLVPGQGFGANVLTF
d_gene: TRBD1
j_gene: TRBJ2-6
abundance: few
v_gene: TRBV18

CDR3nt: TGTGCCAGCAGCTTACCGGGCAGGGAGGATGGCTACACCTTC
CDR3aa: CASSLPGREDGYTF
d_gene: -
j_gene: TRBJ1-2
abundance: many
v_gene: TRBV9

CDR3nt: TGTGCCACCAGTGCCCAGGGGGCTGAGCACACTGAAGCTTTCTTT
CDR3aa: CATSAQGAEHTEAFF
d_gene: TRBD1
j_gene: TRBJ1-1
abundance: -
v_gene: TRBV24-1

CDR3nt: TGTGCCATCAGTAAGGGACTAGACAATGAGCAGTTCTTC
CDR3aa: CAISKGLDNEQFF
d_gene: TRBD2
j_gene: TRBJ2-1
abundance: many
v_gene: TRBV10-3

CDR3nt: TGCGCCAGCAGCCAAGGCGCCAGGGGAGATGAAAAACTGTTTTTT
CDR3aa: CASSQGARGDEKLFF
d_gene: -
j_gene: TRBJ1-4
abundance: few
v_gene: TRBV4-3

CDR3nt: TGCGCCAGCAGCTTGGCCCCTAGCGGGGGGCCTTACGAGCAGTACTTC
CDR3aa: CASSLAPSGGPYEQYF
d_gene: TRBD2
j_gene: TRBJ2-7
abundance: medium-sized
v_gene: TRBV5-1

CDR3nt: TGCAGTGCCTCAGGACAGGGGATCACCTACGAGCAGTACTTC
CDR3aa: CSASGQGITYEQYF
d_gene: TRBD1
j_gene: TRBJ2-7
abundance: many
v_gene: TRBV20-1

CDR3nt: TGTGCCAGCAGCCCGCAATCAACTAATGAAAAACTGTTTTTT
CDR3aa: CASSPQSTNEKLFF
d_gene: -
j_gene: TRBJ1-4
abundance: many
v_gene: TRBV9

CDR3nt: TGTGCCAGCAGTTCGGGTTACACAGATACGCAGTATTTT
CDR3aa: CASSSGYTDTQYF
d_gene: -
j_gene: TRBJ2-3
abundance: many
v_gene: TRBV28

CDR3nt: TGTGCCAGTAGTACCCGGGACGGCTATAATTCACCCCTCCACTTT
CDR3aa: CASSTRDGYNSPLHF
d_gene: -
j_gene: TRBJ1-6
abundance: many
v_gene: TRBV19

CDR3nt: TGCAGCTCTAGTGGGGGGGACGAGACCCAGTACTTC
CDR3aa: CSSSGGDETQYF
d_gene: TRBD2
j_gene: TRBJ2-5
abundance: few
v_gene: TRBV29-1

CDR3nt: TGTGCCAGCAGCTCGACAGGGGCGCGGGCAGCTGAAGCTTTCTTT
CDR3aa: CASSSTGARAAEAFF
d_gene: TRBD1
j_gene: TRBJ1-1
abundance: many
v_gene: TRBV7-6

CDR3nt: TGCAGTGCTAGAGATTTCCTAGCGAAACAAGAGACCCAGTACTTC
CDR3aa: CSARDFLAKQETQYF
d_gene: -
j_gene: TRBJ2-5
abundance: many
v_gene: TRBV20-1

CDR3nt: TGCGCCAGCAGCCAAGGGAAGCGAAGTTACAATGAGCAGTTCTTC
CDR3aa: CASSQGKRSYNEQFF
d_gene: -
j_gene: TRBJ2-1
abundance: many
v_gene: TRBV4-3

CDR3nt: TGCAGCGTCCCCCGGTCGTCAGGCCCCCACACCGGGGAGCTGTTTTTT
CDR3aa: CSVPRSSGPHTGELFF
d_gene: -
j_gene: TRBJ2-2
abundance: many
v_gene: TRBV29-1

CDR3nt: TGTGCCAGCAGTTTGACTGTCCTGAACACTGAAGCTTTCTTT
CDR3aa: CASSLTVLNTEAFF
d_gene: -
j_gene: TRBJ1-1
abundance: few
v_gene: TRBV28

CDR3nt: TGTGCCAGTAGTATTAAGGGGGACTATGGCTACACCTTC
CDR3aa: CASSIKGDYGYTF
d_gene: -
j_gene: TRBJ1-2
abundance: many
v_gene: TRBV19

CDR3nt: TGTGCCAGCAGTCCCATAGCGGGAGTTGACAATGAGCAGTTCTTC
CDR3aa: CASSPIAGVDNEQFF
d_gene: TRBD2
j_gene: TRBJ2-1
abundance: many
v_gene: TRBV7-6

CDR3nt: TGTGCCAGCAGCATAACCTCGACAGGGGGAGATGCCGGGGAGCTGTTTTTT
CDR3aa: CASSITSTGGDAGELFF
d_gene: TRBD1
j_gene: TRBJ2-2
abundance: many
v_gene: TRBV7-3

CDR3nt: TGTGCCAGCAATAAAGGGGGCCAAGAGACCCAGTACTTC
CDR3aa: CASNKGGQETQYF
d_gene: -
j_gene: TRBJ2-5
abundance: -
v_gene: TRBV28

CDR3nt: TGTGCCAGCAGCTTGGCAGGGGGTTCTTTCTCTGGGGCCAACGTCCTGACTTTC
CDR3aa: CASSLAGGSFSGANVLTF
d_gene: TRBD1
j_gene: TRBJ2-6
abundance: many
v_gene: TRBV7-3

CDR3nt: TGTGCCAGCAGACAGGGGCGCAATAGCAATCAGCCCCAGCATTTT
CDR3aa: CASRQGRNSNQPQHF
d_gene: TRBD1
j_gene: TRBJ1-5
abundance: many
v_gene: TRBV6-1

CDR3nt: TGTGCCAGCAGCCAAGGGACAGACTCTGGAAACACCATATATTTT
CDR3aa: CASSQGTDSGNTIYF
d_gene: -
j_gene: TRBJ1-3
abundance: many
v_gene: TRBV3-2

CDR3nt: TGCAGTGCTAGAGATGCCGGAGTGAACACTGAAGCTTTCTTT
CDR3aa: CSARDAGVNTEAFF
d_gene: -
j_gene: TRBJ1-1
abundance: -
v_gene: TRBV20-1

CDR3nt: TGTGCCAGCAGTGAAGGGACAGGGCGAGCTTTCTTT
CDR3aa: CASSEGTGRAFF
d_gene: TRBD1
j_gene: TRBJ1-1
abundance: many
v_gene: TRBV6-1

CDR3nt: TGTGCCAGCAGCCAGACCCGGGACAGGGGATATAGTCCGCGAGGGACAGATACGCAGTATTTT
CDR3aa: CASSQTRDRGYSPRGTDTQYF
d_gene: TRBD1
j_gene: TRBJ2-3
abundance: many
v_gene: TRBV4-2

CDR3nt: TGTGCCAGCAGCTTAGCCCCGGGACCCAACTACGAGCAGTACTTC
CDR3aa: CASSLAPGPNYEQYF
d_gene: -
j_gene: TRBJ2-7
abundance: few
v_gene: TRBV11-3

CDR3nt: TGTGCCAGCAGCCAAGACAGGGGATTTCGTGAAAAACTGTTTTTT
CDR3aa: CASSQDRGFREKLFF
d_gene: -
j_gene: TRBJ1-4
abundance: -
v_gene: TRBV14

CDR3nt: TGTGCCTGGGCCAGCATTCTGATGAACACTGAAGCTTTCTTT
CDR3aa: CAWASILMNTEAFF
d_gene: -
j_gene: TRBJ1-1
abundance: many
v_gene: TRBV30

CDR3nt: TGTGCCAGCAGCTTAACTAGCGGGAGACCCACAGATACGCAGTATTTT
CDR3aa: CASSLTSGRPTDTQYF
d_gene: TRBD2
j_gene: TRBJ2-3
abundance: many
v_gene: TRBV7-9

CDR3nt: TGTGCCAGCAGCACAGGAGAGACTAGACTTAGTGAGCAGTTCTTC
CDR3aa: CASSTGETRLSEQFF
d_gene: -
j_gene: TRBJ2-1
abundance: many
v_gene: TRBV5-5

CDR3nt: TGCGCCAGCAGCGAGGGGGCGAAAGCTTTCTTT
CDR3aa: CASSEGAKAFF
d_gene: TRBD1
j_gene: TRBJ1-1
abundance: many
v_gene: TRBV5-1

CDR3nt: TGTGCCAGCAGCCCCGGCTTAATCCTCAATCAGCCCCAGCATTTT
CDR3aa: CASSPGLILNQPQHF
d_gene: -
j_gene: TRBJ1-5
abundance: -
v_gene: TRBV6-2/TRBV6-3

CDR3nt: TGTGCCAGCAGCTTGAGGGAGTCCTACGAGCAGTACTTC
CDR3aa: CASSLRESYEQYF
d_gene: -
j_gene: TRBJ2-7
abundance: -
v_gene: TRBV11-2

CDR3nt: TGTGCCATCAATCCAGGGACGACGGATACGCAGTATTTT
CDR3aa: CAINPGTTDTQYF
d_gene: -
j_gene: TRBJ2-3
abundance: many
v_gene: TRBV10-3

CDR3nt: TGTGCCAGCAGTCCCCGGGGGGGGGCGGATGAAAAACTGTTTTTT
CDR3aa: CASSPRGGADEKLFF
d_gene: -
j_gene: TRBJ1-4
abundance: many
v_gene: TRBV27

CDR3nt: TGTGCCAGCAGCAGAACAGGGAGCTCCTACAATGAGCAGTTCTTC
CDR3aa: CASSRTGSSYNEQFF
d_gene: -
j_gene: TRBJ2-1
abundance: many
v_gene: TRBV6-6

CDR3nt: TGTGCCACCCATCCAGGTCGTCAGCGCACAGATACGCAGTATTTT
CDR3aa: CATHPGRQRTDTQYF
d_gene: -
j_gene: TRBJ2-3
abundance: -
v_gene: TRBV6-2/TRBV6-3

CDR3nt: TGTGCCAGCAGCTTCTCGGACAATCAGCCCCAGCATTTT
CDR3aa: CASSFSDNQPQHF
d_gene: -
j_gene: TRBJ1-5
abundance: many
v_gene: TRBV7-9

CDR3nt: TGTGCCAGCAGCCTACCGGACGCAGGCATTCAGTACTTC
CDR3aa: CASSLPDAGIQYF
d_gene: -
j_gene: TRBJ2-4
abundance: -
v_gene: TRBV7-3

CDR3nt: TGCGCCAGCAGCTTGGCTCCCGCGGGAAGTTCGTACGAGCAGTACTTC
CDR3aa: CASSLAPAGSSYEQYF
d_gene: -
j_gene: TRBJ2-7
abundance: medium-sized
v_gene: TRBV5-1

CDR3nt: TGTGCCAGCTCATCGGACAGGAACACTGAAGCTTTCTTT
CDR3aa: CASSSDRNTEAFF
d_gene: -
j_gene: TRBJ1-1
abundance: many
v_gene: TRBV18

CDR3nt: TGTGCCAGCAGCTCGGCAGAGATTAATGAAAAACTGTTTTTT
CDR3aa: CASSSAEINEKLFF
d_gene: -
j_gene: TRBJ1-4
abundance: many
v_gene: TRBV13

CDR3nt: TGTGCCAGCAGCGTAATGGGTCGACTAGCAGGAGACACAGATACGCAGTATTTT
CDR3aa: CASSVMGRLAGDTDTQYF
d_gene: TRBD2
j_gene: TRBJ2-3
abundance: many
v_gene: TRBV9

CDR3nt: TGTGCCAGCAGTTACTCGACAGGGGGCCACGAGCAGTACTTC
CDR3aa: CASSYSTGGHEQYF
d_gene: TRBD1
j_gene: TRBJ2-7
abundance: -
v_gene: TRBV6-6